This entry features one T cell receptor (beta chain) sequence. Adults between about 18 and 89 years of age took part from 24 US areas. The sample originates from a study of blood T cell repertoires in COVID-19. In the study overall: COVID-19 samples, acute and convalescent, were from the United States, Italy and Spain.

Sequenced by immunoSEQ multiplex PCR; TCRdb stores in-frame clones only, minus some. Of 250,000 or so clones in the sample, 85% to 95% were seen once. This CDR3 has 15 amino acids. With 8 bases removed from V and 0 bases from J, the gap between germline ends came to 14 bases. CDR1 MRHNA and CDR2 SNTAGT come from the germline V gene. Material for sequencing was PBMCs or T cells enriched from blood (not recorded which). This clonotype was sampled from a man aged 40-49 years who had been exposed to COVID-19. The genes are TRBV6-4 and TRBJ1-5, with a possible D match to TRBD1 (5 bases). CDR3 nucleotide sequence: TGTGCCAGCGGGGGTGGAGGGGATAGCAATCAGCCCCAGCATTTT. Its translation: CASGGGGDSNQPQHF.